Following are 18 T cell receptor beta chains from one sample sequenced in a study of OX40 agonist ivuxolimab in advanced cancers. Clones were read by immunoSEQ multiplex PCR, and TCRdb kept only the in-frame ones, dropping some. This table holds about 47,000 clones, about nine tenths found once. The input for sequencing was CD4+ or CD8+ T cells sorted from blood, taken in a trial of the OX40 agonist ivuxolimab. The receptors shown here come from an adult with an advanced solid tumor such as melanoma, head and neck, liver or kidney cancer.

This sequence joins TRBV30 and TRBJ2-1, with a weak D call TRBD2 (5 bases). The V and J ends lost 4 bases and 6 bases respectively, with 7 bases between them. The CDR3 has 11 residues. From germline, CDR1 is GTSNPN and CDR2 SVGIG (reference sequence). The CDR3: CAWNSANEQFF. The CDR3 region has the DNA TGTGCCTGGAATAGCGCCAATGAGCAGTTCTTC.

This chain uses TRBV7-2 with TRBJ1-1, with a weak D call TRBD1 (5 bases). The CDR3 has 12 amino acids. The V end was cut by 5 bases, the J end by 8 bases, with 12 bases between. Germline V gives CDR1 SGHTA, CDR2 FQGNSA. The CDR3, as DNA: TGTGCCAGCAGCAGGGACTCCAGGGAAGCTTTCTTT. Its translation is CASSRDSREAFF.

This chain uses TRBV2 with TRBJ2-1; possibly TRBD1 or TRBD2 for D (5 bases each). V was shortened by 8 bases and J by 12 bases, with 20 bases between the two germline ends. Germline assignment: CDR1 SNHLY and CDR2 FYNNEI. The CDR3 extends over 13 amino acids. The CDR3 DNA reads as TGTGCCAGCTCAGTCAGGGACGGCGCTCGGCAGTTCTTC. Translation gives CASSVRDGARQFF.

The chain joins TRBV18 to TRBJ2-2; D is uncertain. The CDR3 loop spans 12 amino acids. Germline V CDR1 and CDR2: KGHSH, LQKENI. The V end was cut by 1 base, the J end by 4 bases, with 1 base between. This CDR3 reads CASSPRTGELFF. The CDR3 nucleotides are TGTGCCAGCTCACCACGCACCGGGGAGCTGTTTTTT. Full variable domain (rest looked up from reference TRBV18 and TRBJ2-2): NAGVMQNPRHLVRRRGQEARLRCSPMKGHSHVYWYRQLPEEGLKFMVYLQKENIIDESGMPKERFSAEFPKEGPSILRIQQVVRGDSAAYFCASSPRTGELFFGEGSRLTVL.

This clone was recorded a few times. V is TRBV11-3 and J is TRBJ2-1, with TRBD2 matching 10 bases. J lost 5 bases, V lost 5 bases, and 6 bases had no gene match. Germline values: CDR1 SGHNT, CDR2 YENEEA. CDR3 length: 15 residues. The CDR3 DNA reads TGTGCCAGCAGCCCGAGCGGGAGGGGGGACAATGAGCAGTTCTTC. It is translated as CASSPSGRGDNEQFF.

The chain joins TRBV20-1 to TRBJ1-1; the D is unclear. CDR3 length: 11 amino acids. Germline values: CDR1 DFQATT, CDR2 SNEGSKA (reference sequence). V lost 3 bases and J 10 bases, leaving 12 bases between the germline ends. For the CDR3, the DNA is TGCAGTGCTAGTCGTCCTTCGTTAGCTTTCTTT. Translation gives CSASRPSLAFF.

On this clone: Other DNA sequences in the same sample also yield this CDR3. CDR3 sequence reads: CATSKTGQHYGYTF. The CDR3 DNA is TGTGCCACCAGCAAAACGGGGCAGCACTATGGCTACACCTTC. J is TRBJ1-2 and V is TRBV15; maybe TRBD1 (5 bases). The CDR3 runs 14 residues. The germline V and J ends were trimmed by 4 bases and 3 bases, with 12 bases remaining between them. The germline gives CDR1 LNHNV, CDR2 YYDKDF (reference sequence).

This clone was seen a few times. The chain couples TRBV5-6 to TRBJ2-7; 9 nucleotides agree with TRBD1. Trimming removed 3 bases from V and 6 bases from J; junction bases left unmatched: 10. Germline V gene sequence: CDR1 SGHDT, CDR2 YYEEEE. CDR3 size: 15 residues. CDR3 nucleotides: TGTGCCAGCAGCTCCCTTGGGACAGGGATTAGCGAGCAGTACTTC. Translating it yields CASSSLGTGISEQYF. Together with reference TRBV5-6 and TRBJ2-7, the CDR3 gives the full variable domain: DAGVTQSPTHLIKTRGQQVTLRCSPKSGHDTVSWYQQALGQGPQFIFQYYEEEERQRGNFPDRFSGHQFPNYSSELNVNALLLGDSALYLCASSSLGTGISEQYFGPGTRLTVT.

The CDR3 loop is CASGGTSGRLDTQYF. The DNA of the CDR3 is TGTGCCAGCGGGGGGACTAGCGGGAGGTTAGATACGCAGTATTTT. The gene calls are TRBV7-2 and TRBJ2-3; 15 bases are shared with TRBD2. Germline V gene data show CDR1 as SGHTA and CDR2 as FQGNSA. This CDR3 is 15 amino acids long. With V trimmed by 8 bases and J by 5 bases, 5 bases remained unmatched.

DNA for the CDR3: TGTGCCAGCAGCTTATCAGGTACTCCCAATCAGCCCCAGCATTTT. As protein: CASSLSGTPNQPQHF. The V call is TRBV9, the J call TRBJ1-5; unclear D gene. The CDR3 loop spans 15 amino acids. Trimming removed 4 bases at V and 3 bases at J, with 14 bases between. Germline V gene sequence: CDR1 SGDLS, CDR2 YYNGEE.

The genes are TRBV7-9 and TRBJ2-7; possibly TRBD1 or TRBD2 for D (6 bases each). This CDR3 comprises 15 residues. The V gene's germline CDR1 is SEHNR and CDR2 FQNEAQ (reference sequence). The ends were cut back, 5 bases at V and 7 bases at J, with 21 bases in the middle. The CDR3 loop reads CASSPRRGGTMEQYF. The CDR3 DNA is TGTGCCAGCAGCCCCCGCCGCGGCGGGACAATGGAGCAGTACTTC.

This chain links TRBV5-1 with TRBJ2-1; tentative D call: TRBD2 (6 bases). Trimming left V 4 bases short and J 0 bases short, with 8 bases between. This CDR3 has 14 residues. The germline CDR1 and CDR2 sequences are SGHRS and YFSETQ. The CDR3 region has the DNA TGCGCCAGCAGCCGGGGGAGCTCCTACAATGAGCAGTTCTTC. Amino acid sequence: CASSRGSSYNEQFF. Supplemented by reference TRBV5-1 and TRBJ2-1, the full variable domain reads KAGVTQTPRYLIKTRGQQVTLSCSPISGHRSVSWYQQTPGQGLQFLFEYFSETQRNKGNFPGRFSGRQFSNSRSEMNVSTLELGDSALYLCASSRGSSYNEQFFGPGTRLTVL.

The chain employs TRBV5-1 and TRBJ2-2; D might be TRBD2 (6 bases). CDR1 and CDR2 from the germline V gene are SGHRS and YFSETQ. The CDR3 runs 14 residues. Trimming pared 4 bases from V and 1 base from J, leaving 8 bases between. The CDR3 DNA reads TGCGCCAGCAGCATTAGCGGGAACACCGGGGAGCTGTTTTTT. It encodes CASSISGNTGELFF.

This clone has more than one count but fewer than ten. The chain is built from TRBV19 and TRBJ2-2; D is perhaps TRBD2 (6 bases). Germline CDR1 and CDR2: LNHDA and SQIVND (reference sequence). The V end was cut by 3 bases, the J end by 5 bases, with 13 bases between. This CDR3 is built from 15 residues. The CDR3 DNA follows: TGTGCCAGTAGTATCTCTCGGGGGAAGACCGGGGAGCTGTTTTTT. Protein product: CASSISRGKTGELFF.

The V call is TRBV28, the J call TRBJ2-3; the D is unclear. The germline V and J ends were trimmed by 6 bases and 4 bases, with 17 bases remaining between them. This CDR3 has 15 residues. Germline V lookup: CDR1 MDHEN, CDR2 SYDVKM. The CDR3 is CASSLGRAGADTQYF. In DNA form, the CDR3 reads TGTGCCAGCAGCCTTGGCCGGGCCGGCGCAGATACGCAGTATTTT.

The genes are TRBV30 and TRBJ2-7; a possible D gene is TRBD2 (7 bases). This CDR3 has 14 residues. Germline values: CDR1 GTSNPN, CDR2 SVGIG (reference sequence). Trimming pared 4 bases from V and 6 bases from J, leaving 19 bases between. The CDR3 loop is CAWNRGGARGEQYF. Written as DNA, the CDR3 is TGTGCCTGGAACCGAGGGGGGGCTAGGGGCGAGCAGTACTTC.

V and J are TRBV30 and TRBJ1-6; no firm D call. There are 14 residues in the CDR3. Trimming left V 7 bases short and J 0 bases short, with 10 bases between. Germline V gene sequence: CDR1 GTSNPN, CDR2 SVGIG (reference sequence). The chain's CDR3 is CASTGSSYNSPLHF. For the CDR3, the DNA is TGTGCCTCTACGGGAAGCTCCTATAATTCACCCCTCCACTTT.

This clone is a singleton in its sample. The CDR3 loop reads CASSEAHSSPYEQYF. DNA of the CDR3: TGTGCCAGCAGTGAAGCTCATAGCAGTCCCTACGAGCAGTACTTC. The chain links TRBV2 to TRBJ2-7; D is unresolved. The germline CDR1 and CDR2 sequences are SNHLY and FYNNEI. This CDR3 is 15 amino acids long. Trimming shortened V by 0 bases and J by 2 bases, and 11 bases separated the two germline ends.